Listed below are T cell receptor beta chains from one sample, sequenced in a study of cytomegalovirus exposure and HLA in healthy donors. Sequencing was performed with immunoSEQ multiplex PCR; in TCRdb, only in-frame clones are kept and a portion is missing. The data contain over 90,000 clones, about 77% of them singletons. The sample comprised PBMCs. The origin of the receptors is a woman in her late teens or twenties in good health and CMV-seropositive. Each CDR3 is given with its conserved first and last residue. Each record gives: clone size, J gene, D gene, V gene, CDR3 protein, CDR3 DNA. A D gene is named only where the DNA matches it firmly. Size values are once, few and many counts, or a class for expanded clones, and some rows have none.

NA | TRBJ1-6 | NA | TRBV7-2 | CASSLLQGGNSPLHF | TGTGCCAGCAGCTTACTCCAGGGAGGTAATTCACCCCTCCACTTT
few | TRBJ1-1 | NA | TRBV7-3 | CASSSPGTPEAFF | TGTGCCAGCAGCTCCCCCGGGACTCCAGAAGCTTTCTTT
NA | TRBJ1-3 | NA | TRBV5-1 | CASSLQGRFEGNTIYF | TGCGCCAGCAGCTTGCAGGGAAGATTTGAAGGAAACACCATATATTTT
NA | TRBJ1-2 | NA | TRBV29-1 | CSVLPGSYGYTF | TGCAGCGTTCTCCCGGGTAGCTATGGCTACACCTTC
NA | TRBJ2-7 | NA | TRBV6-5 | CASSRGYEQYF | TGTGCCAGCAGTAGGGGTTACGAGCAGTACTTC
NA | TRBJ1-1 | NA | TRBV13 | CATTQRMANTEAFF | TGTGCCACCACCCAGAGGATGGCGAACACTGAAGCTTTCTTT
NA | TRBJ2-7 | NA | TRBV4-2 | CASSLGGPYEQYF | TGTGCCAGCAGCCTGGGGGGGCCTTACGAGCAGTACTTC
NA | TRBJ2-1 | TRBD2 | TRBV7-7 | CASSPAGLAGFYEQFF | TGTGCCAGCAGCCCAGCGGGACTAGCGGGGTTCTATGAGCAGTTCTTC
NA | TRBJ2-5 | TRBD2 | TRBV5-1 | CASSTSVAGGLIQETQYF | TGCGCCAGCAGCACCTCAGTAGCGGGGGGGCTTATACAAGAGACCCAGTACTTC
NA | TRBJ2-5 | TRBD1 | TRBV7-9 | CASRTGATRETQYF | TGTGCCAGCAGGACAGGGGCGACGAGAGAGACCCAGTACTTC
NA | TRBJ2-5 | NA | TRBV28 | CASSLGGSGWRQETQYF | TGTGCCAGCAGTTTAGGGGGGAGCGGGTGGAGGCAAGAGACCCAGTACTTC
NA | TRBJ1-5 | NA | TRBV27 | CASSLLGGQPQHF | TGTGCCAGCAGTTTACTAGGAGGTCAGCCCCAGCATTTT
NA | TRBJ1-2 | NA | TRBV7-9 | CASSLLEVNNYGYTF | TGTGCCAGCAGCTTATTAGAAGTGAATAACTATGGCTACACCTTC
NA | TRBJ2-7 | NA | TRBV5-4 | CASSKGGGTRGYEQYF | TGTGCCAGCAGCAAAGGGGGCGGGACCAGGGGCTACGAGCAGTACTTC
NA | TRBJ1-2 | NA | TRBV2 | CASSTIPRELNYGYTF | TGTGCCAGCTCAACCATCCCCAGGGAATTAAACTATGGCTACACCTTC
NA | TRBJ2-2 | NA | TRBV13 | CASSLDTNTGELFF | TGTGCCAGCAGCTTAGACACGAACACCGGGGAGCTGTTTTTT
NA | TRBJ2-1 | NA | TRBV7-3 | CASSRPVGEQFF | TGTGCCAGCAGCCGCCCCGTCGGTGAGCAGTTCTTC
NA | TRBJ2-7 | NA | TRBV21-1 | CASSKVHRVPYEQYF | TGTGCCAGCAGCAAAGTTCACAGGGTTCCCTACGAGCAGTACTTC